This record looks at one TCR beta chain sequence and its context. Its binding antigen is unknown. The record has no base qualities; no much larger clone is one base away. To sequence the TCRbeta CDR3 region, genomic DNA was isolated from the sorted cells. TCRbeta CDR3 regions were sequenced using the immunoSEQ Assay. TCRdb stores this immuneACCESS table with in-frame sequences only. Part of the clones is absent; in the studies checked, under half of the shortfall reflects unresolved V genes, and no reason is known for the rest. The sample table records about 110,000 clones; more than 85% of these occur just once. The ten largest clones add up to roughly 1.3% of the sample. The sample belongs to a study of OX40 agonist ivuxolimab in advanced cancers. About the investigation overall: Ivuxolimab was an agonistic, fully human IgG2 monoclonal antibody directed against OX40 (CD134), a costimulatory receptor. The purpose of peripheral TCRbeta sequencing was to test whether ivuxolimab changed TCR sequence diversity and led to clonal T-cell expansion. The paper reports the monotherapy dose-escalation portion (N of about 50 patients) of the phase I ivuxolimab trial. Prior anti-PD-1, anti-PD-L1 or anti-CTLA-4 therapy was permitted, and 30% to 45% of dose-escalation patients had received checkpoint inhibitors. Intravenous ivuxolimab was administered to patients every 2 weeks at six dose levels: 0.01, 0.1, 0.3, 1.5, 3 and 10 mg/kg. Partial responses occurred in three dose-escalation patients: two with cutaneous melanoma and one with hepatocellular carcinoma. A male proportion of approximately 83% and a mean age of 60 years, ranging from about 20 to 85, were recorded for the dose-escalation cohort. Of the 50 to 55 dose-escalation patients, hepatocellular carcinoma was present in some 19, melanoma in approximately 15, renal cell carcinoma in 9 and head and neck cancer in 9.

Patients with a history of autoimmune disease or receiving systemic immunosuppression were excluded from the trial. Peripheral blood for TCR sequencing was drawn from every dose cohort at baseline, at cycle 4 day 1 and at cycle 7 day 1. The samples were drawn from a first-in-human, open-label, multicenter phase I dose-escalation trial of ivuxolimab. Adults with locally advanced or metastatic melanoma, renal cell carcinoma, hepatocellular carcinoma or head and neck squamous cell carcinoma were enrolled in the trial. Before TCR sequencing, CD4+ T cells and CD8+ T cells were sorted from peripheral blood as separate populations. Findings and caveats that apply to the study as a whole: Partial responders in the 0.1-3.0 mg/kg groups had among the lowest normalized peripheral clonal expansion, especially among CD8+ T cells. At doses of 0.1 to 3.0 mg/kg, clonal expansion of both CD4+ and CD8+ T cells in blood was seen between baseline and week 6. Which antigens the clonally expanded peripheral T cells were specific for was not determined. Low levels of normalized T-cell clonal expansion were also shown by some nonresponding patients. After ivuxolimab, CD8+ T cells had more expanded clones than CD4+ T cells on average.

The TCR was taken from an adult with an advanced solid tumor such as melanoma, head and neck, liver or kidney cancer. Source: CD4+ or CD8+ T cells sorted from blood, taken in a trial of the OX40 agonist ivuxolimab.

CDR3 loop: CASSFLAGSSYNEQFF. The sequence in DNA is TGCGCCAGCAGCTTCCTAGCGGGAAGCTCCTACAATGAGCAGTTCTTC. The sequence is built from TRBV5-1 and TRBJ2-1, and 9 junctional nucleotides match TRBD2. The CDR3 runs 16 residues from the cysteine to the phenylalanine. This entry keeps only the CDR3 DNA: 48 bases, framed from base 1. Germline trimming: 2 bases from V, 0 bases from J; junction bases outside gene matches: 3. Sequences SGHRS (CDR1) and YFSETQ (CDR2) are obtained from the germline V gene. The variable domain in full, with residues beyond the CDR3 obtained from the reference TRBV5-1 and TRBJ2-1 genes, is KAGVTQTPRYLIKTRGQQVTLSCSPISGHRSVSWYQQTPGQGLQFLFEYFSETQRNKGNFPGRFSGRQFSNSRSEMNVSTLELGDSALYLCASSFLAGSSYNEQFFGPGTRLTVL.